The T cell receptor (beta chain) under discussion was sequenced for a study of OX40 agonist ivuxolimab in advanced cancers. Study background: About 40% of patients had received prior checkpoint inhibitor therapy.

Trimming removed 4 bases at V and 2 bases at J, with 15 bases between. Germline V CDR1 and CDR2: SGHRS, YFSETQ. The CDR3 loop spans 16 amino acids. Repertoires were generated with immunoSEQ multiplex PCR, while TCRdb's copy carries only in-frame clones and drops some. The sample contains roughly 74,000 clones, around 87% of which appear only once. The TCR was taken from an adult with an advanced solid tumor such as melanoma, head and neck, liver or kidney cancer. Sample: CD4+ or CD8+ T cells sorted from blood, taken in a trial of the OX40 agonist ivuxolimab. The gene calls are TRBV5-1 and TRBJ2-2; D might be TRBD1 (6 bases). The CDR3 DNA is TGCGCCAGCAGCCCGTCCGGACAGTATAACACCGGGGAGCTGTTTTTT. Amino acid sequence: CASSPSGQYNTGELFF. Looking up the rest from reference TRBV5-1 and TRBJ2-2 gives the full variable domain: KAGVTQTPRYLIKTRGQQVTLSCSPISGHRSVSWYQQTPGQGLQFLFEYFSETQRNKGNFPGRFSGRQFSNSRSEMNVSTLELGDSALYLCASSPSGQYNTGELFFGEGSRLTVL.